This T cell receptor beta chain was retrieved from a study of cytomegalovirus exposure and HLA in healthy donors. The study, taken as a whole, reports: With later analysis, a missense DCLRE1C variant became linked to TCR beta V- and J-gene trimming. In a later analysis, TCR association rates varied by HLA locus: DRB1 most, HLA-C fewest. An assumption of roughly uniform sequencing depth across donors underlay the presence/absence analyses.

PCR was performed using 60 Vbeta and 13 Jbeta primers. Data came from immunoSEQ multiplex PCR; TCRdb stores just in-frame clones and leaves some out. The table records around 200,000 clones, 70% to 75% of them present only once. For this clone: The target antigen is unknown.

The sequence came from a man aged 25-40 years in good health and CMV-seropositive. Sample: PBMCs.

CDR3 in amino acids: CASSARGKTEGLLYGYTF. Written as DNA, the CDR3 is TGCGCCAGCAGCGCGCGGGGGAAAACCGAAGGTCTGCTCTATGGCTACACCTTC. The chain combines TRBV4-3 with TRBJ1-2; weak D call: TRBD1 (5 bases). CDR1 LGHNA and CDR2 YSLEER come from the germline V gene. V was pared by 5 bases and J by 4 bases, with 26 bases between. CDR3 length: 18 residues.